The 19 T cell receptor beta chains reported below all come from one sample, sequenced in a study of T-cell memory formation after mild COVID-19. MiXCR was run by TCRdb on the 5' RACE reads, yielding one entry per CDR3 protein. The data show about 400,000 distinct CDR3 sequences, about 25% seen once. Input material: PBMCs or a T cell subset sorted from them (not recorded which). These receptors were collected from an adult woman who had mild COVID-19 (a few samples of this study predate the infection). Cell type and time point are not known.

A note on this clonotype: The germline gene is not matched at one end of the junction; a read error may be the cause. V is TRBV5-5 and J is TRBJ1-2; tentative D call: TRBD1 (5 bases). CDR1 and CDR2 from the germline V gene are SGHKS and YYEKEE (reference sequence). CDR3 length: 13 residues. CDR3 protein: CASSLRQPRYLRF. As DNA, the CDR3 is TGTGCCAGCAGCTTGAGACAGCCTCGCTACCTCCGCTTC.

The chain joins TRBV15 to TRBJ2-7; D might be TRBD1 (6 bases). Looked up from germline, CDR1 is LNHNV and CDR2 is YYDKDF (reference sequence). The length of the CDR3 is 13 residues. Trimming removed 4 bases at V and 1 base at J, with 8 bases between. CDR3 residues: CATSTTGSYEQYF. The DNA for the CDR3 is TGTGCCACCAGCACTACAGGGTCCTACGAGCAGTACTTC.

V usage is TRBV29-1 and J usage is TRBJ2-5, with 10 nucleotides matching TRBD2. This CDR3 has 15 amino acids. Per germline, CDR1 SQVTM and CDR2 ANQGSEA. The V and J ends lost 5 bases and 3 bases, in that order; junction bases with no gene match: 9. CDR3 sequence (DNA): TGCAGCGTTTATTGGACTAGCGGAGCCGAAGAGACCCAGTACTTC. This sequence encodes CSVYWTSGAEETQYF.

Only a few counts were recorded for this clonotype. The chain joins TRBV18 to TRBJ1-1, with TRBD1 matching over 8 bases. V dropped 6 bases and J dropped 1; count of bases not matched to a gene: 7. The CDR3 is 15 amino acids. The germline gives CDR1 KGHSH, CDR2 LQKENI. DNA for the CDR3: TGTGCCAGCTCCCAGACAGGGGCCGGGAACACTGAAGCTTTCTTT. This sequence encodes CASSQTGAGNTEAFF.

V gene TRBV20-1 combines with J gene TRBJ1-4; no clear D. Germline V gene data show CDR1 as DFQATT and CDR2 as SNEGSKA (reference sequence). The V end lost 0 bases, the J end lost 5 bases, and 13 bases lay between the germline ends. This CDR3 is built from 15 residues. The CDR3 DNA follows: TGCAGTGCTAGAGAAGCGACACCATGGAATGAAAAACTGTTTTTT. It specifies CSAREATPWNEKLFF.

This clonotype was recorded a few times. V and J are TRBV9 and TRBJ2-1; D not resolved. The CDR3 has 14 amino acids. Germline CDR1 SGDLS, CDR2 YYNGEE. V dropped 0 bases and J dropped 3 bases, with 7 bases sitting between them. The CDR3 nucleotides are TGTGCCAGCAGCGTAGCATTAAGCTACAATGAGCAGTTCTTC. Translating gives CASSVALSYNEQFF.

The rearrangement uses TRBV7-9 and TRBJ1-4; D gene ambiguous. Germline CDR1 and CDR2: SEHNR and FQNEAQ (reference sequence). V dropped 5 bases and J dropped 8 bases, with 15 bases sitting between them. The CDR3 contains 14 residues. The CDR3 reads CASSHGLSREKLFF. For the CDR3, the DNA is TGTGCCAGCAGCCACGGACTCTCTCGGGAAAAACTGTTTTTT. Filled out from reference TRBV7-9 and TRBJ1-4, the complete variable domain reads DTGVSQNPRHKITKRGQNVTFRCDPISEHNRLYWYRQTLGQGPEFLTYFQNEAQLEKSRLLSDRFSAERPKGSFSTLEIQRTEQGDSAMYLCASSHGLSREKLFFGSGTQLSVL.

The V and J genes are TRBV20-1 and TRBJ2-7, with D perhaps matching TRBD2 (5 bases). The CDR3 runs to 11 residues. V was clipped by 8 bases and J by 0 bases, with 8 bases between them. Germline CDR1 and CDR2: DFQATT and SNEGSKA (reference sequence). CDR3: CSPGSSYEQYF. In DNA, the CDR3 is TGCAGTCCGGGGAGCTCCTACGAGCAGTACTTC.

In nucleotides, the CDR3 is TGTGCCGTAGTGATCAGGGGGAAGTACGAGCAGTACTTC. Protein: CAVVIRGKYEQYF. This chain links TRBV30 with TRBJ2-7, with 7 nucleotides matching TRBD1. With 8 bases clipped from V and 4 bases from J, the junction kept 11 bases outside the gene matches. The length of the CDR3 is 13 residues. The V gene's germline CDR1 is GTSNPN and CDR2 SVGIG (reference sequence). Full variable domain (rest looked up from reference TRBV30 and TRBJ2-7): SQTIHQWPATLVQPVGSPLSLECTVEGTSNPNLYWYRQAAGRGLQLLFYSVGIGQISSEVPQNLSASRPQDRQFILSSKKLLLSDSGFYLCAVVIRGKYEQYFGPGTRLTVT.

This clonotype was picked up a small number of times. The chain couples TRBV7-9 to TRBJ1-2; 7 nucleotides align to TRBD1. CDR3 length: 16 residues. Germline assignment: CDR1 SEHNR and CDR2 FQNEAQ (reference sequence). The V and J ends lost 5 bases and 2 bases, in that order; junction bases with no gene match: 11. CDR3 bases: TGTGCCAGCAGCCCCGAAGCGGGGACAGTGAACTATGGCTACACCTTC. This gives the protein CASSPEAGTVNYGYTF.

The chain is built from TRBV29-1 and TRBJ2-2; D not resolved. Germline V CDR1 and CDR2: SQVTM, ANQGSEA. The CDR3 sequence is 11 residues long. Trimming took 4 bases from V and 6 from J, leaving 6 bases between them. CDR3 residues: CSVAGPGELFF. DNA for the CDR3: TGCAGCGTTGCCGGGCCCGGGGAGCTGTTTTTT.

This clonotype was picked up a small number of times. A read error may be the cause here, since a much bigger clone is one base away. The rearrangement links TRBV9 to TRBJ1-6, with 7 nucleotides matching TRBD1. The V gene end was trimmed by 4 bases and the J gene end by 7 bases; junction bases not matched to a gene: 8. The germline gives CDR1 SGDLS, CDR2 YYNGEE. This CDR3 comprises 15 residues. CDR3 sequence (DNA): TGTGCCAGCAGCCCCCAGACAGGGTTGAATTCACCCCTCCACTTT. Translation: CASSPQTGLNSPLHF.

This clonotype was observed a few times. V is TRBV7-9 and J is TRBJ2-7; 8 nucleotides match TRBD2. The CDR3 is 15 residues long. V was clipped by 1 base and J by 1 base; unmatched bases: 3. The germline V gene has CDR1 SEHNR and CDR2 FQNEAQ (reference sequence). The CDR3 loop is CASSLEGTSSYEQYF. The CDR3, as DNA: TGTGCCAGCAGCTTAGAGGGGACTAGTTCCTACGAGCAGTACTTC.

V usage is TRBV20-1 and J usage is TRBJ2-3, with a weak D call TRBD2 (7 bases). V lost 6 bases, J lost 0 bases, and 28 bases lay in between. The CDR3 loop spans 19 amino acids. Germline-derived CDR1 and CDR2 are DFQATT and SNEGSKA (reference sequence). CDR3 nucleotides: TGCAGTGCCCCGTCGTGGGGGGGGGCGCATGCGACTAGCACAGATACGCAGTATTTT. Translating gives CSAPSWGGAHATSTDTQYF.

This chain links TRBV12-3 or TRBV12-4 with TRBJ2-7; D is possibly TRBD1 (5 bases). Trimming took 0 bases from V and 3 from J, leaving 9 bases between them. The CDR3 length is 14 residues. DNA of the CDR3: TGTGCCAGCAGTTTAGCCCCGACAGACTACGAGCAGTACTTC. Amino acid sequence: CASSLAPTDYEQYF.

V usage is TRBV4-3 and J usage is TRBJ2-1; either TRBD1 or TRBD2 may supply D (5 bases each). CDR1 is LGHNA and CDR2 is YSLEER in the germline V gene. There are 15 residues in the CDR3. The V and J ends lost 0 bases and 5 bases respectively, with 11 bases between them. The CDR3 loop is CASSQEGTRNNEQFF. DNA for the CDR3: TGCGCCAGCAGCCAAGAAGGGACGAGAAACAATGAGCAGTTCTTC.

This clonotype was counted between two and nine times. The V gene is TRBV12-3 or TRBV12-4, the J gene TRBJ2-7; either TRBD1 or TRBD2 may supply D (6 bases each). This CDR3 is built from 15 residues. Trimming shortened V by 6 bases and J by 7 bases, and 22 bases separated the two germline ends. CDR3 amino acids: CASSLLGGTPREQYF. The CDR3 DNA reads TGTGCCAGCAGCCTCCTAGGGGGGACTCCGAGGGAGCAGTACTTC.

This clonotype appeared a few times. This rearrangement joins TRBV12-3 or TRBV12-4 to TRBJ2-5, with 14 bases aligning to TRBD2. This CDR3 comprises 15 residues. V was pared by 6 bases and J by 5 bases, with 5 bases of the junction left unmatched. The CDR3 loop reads CASRRTSGGWETQYF. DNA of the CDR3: TGTGCCAGCAGGAGGACTAGCGGGGGGTGGGAGACCCAGTACTTC.

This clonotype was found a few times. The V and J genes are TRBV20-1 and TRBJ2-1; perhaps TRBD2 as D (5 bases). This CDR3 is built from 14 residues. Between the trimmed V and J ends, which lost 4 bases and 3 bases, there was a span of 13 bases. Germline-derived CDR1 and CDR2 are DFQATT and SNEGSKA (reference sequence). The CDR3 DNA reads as TGCAGTGCTACTGGACTTCCTGGCTACAATGAGCAGTTCTTC. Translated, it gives CSATGLPGYNEQFF.